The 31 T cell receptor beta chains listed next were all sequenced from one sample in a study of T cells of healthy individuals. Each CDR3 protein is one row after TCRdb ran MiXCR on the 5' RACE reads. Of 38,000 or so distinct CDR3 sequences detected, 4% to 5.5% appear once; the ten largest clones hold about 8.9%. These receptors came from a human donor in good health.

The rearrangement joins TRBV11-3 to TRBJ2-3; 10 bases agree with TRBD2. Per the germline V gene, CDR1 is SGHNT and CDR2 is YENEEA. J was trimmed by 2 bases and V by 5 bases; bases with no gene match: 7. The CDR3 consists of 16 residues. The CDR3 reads CASSIGLADFTDTQYF. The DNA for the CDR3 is TGTGCCAGCAGCATCGGACTAGCGGATTTCACAGATACGCAGTATTTT.

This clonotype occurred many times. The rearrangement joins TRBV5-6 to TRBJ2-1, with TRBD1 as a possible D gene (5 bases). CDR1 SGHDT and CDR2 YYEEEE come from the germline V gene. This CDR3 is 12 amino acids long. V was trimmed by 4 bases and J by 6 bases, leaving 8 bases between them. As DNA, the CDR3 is TGTGCCAGCAGCCGCCAGGGCAATGAGCAGTTCTTC. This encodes CASSRQGNEQFF.

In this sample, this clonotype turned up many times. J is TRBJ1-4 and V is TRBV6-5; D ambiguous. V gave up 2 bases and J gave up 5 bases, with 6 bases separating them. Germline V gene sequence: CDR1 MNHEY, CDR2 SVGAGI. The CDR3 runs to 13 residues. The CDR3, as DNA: TGTGCCAGCAGTTACGGCAACAATGAAAAACTGTTTTTT. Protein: CASSYGNNEKLFF.

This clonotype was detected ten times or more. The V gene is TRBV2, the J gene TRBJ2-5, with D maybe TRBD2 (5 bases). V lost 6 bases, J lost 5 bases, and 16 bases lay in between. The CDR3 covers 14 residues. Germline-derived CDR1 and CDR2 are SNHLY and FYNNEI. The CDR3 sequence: CASRLELGGETQYF. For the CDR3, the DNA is TGTGCCAGCAGACTCGAACTAGGCGGGGAGACCCAGTACTTC.

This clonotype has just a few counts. The CDR3 DNA reads as TGCGCCAGCAGCCAAGATCTGGGGGCAGGATCCATAAACTATGGCTACACCTTC. It codes for CASSQDLGAGSINYGYTF. The chain links TRBV4-1 to TRBJ1-2; the D gene is possibly TRBD1 (6 bases). This CDR3 is 18 amino acids long. Trimming removed 0 bases at V and 2 bases at J, with 19 bases between. Germline assignment: CDR1 MGHRA and CDR2 YSYEKL.

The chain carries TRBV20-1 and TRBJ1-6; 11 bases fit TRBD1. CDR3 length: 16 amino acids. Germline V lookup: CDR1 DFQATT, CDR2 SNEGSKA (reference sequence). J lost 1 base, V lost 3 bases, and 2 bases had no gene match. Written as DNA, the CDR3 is TGCAGTGCTAGGGGACAGGGGGGTTCCTATAATTCACCCCTCCACTTT. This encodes CSARGQGGSYNSPLHF.

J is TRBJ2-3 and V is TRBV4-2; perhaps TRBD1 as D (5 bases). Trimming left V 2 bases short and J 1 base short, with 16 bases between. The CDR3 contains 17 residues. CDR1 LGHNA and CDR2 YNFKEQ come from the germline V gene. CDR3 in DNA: TGTGCCAGCAGCCAATTAAGCAGGGAAGATCGCACAGATACGCAGTATTTT. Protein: CASSQLSREDRTDTQYF.

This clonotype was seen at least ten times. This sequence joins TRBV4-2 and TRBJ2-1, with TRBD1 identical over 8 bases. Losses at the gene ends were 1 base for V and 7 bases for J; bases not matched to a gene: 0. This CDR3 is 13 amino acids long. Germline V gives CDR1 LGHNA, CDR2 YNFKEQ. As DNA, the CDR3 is TGTGCCAGCAGCCAAGGGACAGGGAATGAGCAGTTCTTC. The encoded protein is CASSQGTGNEQFF.

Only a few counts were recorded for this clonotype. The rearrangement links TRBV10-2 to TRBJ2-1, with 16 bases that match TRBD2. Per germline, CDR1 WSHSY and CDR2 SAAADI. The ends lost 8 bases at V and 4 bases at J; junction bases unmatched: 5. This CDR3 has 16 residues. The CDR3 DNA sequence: TGCGCCAGCGGGACTAGCGGGGGGGCGTCATACAATGAGCAGTTCTTC. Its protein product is CASGTSGGASYNEQFF.

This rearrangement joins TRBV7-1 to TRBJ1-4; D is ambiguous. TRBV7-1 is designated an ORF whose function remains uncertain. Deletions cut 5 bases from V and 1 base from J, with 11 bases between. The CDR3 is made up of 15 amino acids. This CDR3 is CASSSVRGTNEKLFF. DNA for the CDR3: TGTGCCAGCAGCAGCGTACGGGGAACTAATGAAAAACTGTTTTTT.

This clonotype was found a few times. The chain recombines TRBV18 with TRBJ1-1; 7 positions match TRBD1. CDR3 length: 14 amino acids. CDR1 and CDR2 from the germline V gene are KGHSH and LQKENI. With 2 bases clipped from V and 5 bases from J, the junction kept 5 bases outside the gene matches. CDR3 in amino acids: CASSPDRVVTEAFF. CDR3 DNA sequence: TGTGCCAGCTCACCAGACAGGGTGGTTACTGAAGCTTTCTTT.

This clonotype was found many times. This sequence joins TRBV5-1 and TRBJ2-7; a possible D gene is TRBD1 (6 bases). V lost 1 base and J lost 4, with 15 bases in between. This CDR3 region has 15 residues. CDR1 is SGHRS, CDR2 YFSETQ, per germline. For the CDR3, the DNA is TGCGCCAGCAGCTTGCGTCCCGGGACACAATACGAGCAGTACTTC. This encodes CASSLRPGTQYEQYF.

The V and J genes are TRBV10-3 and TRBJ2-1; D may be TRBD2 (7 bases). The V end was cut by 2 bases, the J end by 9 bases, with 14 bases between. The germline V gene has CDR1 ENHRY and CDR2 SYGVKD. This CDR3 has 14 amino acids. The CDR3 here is CAISEAGAQVEQFF. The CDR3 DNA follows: TGTGCCATCAGTGAGGCGGGGGCGCAGGTTGAGCAGTTCTTC.

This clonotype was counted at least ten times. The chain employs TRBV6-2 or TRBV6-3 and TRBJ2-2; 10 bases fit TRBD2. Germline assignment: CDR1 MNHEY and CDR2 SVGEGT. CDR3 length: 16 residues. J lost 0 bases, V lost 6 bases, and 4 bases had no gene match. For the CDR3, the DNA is TGTGCCAGCAGACTAGCGGGGACTACGAACACCGGGGAGCTGTTTTTT. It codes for CASRLAGTTNTGELFF.

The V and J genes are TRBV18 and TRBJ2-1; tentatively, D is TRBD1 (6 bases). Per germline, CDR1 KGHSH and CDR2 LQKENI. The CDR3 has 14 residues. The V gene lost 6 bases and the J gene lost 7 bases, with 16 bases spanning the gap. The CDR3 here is CASSATRGSNEQFF. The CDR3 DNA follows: TGTGCCAGCTCGGCGACCAGGGGTTCAAATGAGCAGTTCTTC.

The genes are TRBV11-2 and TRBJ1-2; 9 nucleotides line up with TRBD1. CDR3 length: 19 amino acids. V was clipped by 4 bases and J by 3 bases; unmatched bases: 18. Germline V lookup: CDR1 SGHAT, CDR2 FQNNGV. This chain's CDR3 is CASSSIRRDREGSHYGYTF. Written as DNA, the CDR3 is TGTGCCAGCAGCTCAATCCGCCGGGACAGGGAAGGGAGCCACTATGGCTACACCTTC.

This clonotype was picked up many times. In DNA, the CDR3 is TGTGCCAGCAGCCCTGGGACTAGCGCAACAGATACGCAGTATTTT. Its translation is CASSPGTSATDTQYF. This rearrangement joins TRBV12-3 or TRBV12-4 to TRBJ2-3; 10 bases align to TRBD2. The CDR3 has 15 residues. Trimming at V came to 6 bases and at J to 3 bases, leaving 6 bases not matched to a gene.

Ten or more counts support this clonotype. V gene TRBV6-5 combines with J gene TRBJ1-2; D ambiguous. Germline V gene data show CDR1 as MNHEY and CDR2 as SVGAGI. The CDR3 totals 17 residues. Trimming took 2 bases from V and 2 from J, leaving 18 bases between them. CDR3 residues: CASSYRLLGPLNYGYTF. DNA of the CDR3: TGTGCCAGCAGTTACAGGCTGTTGGGTCCGCTGAACTATGGCTACACCTTC.

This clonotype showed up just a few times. The CDR3 is CSGDSYGNEQFF. In DNA form, the CDR3 reads TGCAGTGGGGACTCTTACGGCAATGAGCAGTTCTTC. The V call is TRBV20-1, the J call TRBJ2-1; D possibly corresponds to TRBD2 (6 bases). Per germline, CDR1 DFQATT and CDR2 SNEGSKA (reference sequence). The CDR3 is 12 amino acids. Trimming shortened V by 7 bases and J by 6 bases, and 13 bases separated the two germline ends.

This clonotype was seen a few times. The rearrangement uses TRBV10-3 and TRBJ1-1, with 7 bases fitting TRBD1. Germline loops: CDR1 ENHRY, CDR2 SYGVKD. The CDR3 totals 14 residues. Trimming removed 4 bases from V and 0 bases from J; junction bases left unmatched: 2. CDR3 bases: TGTGCCATCAGTGGACAGGGAATGAACACTGAAGCTTTCTTT. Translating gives CAISGQGMNTEAFF.

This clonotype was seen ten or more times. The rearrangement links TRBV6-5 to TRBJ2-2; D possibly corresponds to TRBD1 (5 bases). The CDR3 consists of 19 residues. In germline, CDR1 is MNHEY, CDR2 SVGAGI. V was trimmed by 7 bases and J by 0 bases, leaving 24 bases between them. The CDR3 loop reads CASKSPLGPIFANTGELFF. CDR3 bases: TGTGCCAGCAAGTCTCCCCTGGGGCCGATTTTCGCGAACACCGGGGAGCTGTTTTTT.

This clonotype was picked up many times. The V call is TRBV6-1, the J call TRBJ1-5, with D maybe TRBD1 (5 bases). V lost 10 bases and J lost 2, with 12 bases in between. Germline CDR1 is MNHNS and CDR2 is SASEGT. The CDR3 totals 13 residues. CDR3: CATGGFRNQPQHF. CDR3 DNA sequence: TGTGCCACCGGGGGGTTCCGCAATCAGCCCCAGCATTTT.

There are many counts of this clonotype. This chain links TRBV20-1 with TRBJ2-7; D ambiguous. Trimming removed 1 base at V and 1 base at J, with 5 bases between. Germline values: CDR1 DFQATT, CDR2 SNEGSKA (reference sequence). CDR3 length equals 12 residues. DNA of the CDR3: TGCAGTGCTAGAGTAACTTCCTACGAGCAGTACTTC. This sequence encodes CSARVTSYEQYF.

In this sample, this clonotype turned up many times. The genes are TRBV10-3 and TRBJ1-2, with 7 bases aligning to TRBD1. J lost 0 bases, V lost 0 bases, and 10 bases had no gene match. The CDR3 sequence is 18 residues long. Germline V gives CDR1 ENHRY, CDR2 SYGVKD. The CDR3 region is CAISESFLSDRPNYGYTF. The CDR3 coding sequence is TGTGCCATCAGTGAGTCCTTCCTCTCGGACAGGCCTAACTATGGCTACACCTTC.

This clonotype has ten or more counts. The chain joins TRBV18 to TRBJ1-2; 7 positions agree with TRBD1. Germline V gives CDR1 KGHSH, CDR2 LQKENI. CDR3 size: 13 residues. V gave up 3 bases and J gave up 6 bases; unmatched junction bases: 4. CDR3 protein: CASSPEQGNGYTF. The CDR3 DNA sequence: TGTGCCAGCTCACCTGAACAGGGGAATGGCTACACCTTC.

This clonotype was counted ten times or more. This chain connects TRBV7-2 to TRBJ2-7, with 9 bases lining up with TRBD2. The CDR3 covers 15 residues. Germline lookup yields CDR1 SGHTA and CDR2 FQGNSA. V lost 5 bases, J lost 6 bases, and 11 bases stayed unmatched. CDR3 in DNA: TGTGCCAGCAGCGCTTCCGGGACTAGCTCTGCCGAGCAGTACTTC. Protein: CASSASGTSSAEQYF.

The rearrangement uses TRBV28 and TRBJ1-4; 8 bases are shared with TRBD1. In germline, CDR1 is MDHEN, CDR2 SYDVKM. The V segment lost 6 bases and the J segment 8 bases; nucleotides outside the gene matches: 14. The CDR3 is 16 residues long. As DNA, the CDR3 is TGTGCCAGCAGCCGGGACAGGAGGAGGGGAGAGGAAAAACTGTTTTTT. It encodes CASSRDRRRGEEKLFF.

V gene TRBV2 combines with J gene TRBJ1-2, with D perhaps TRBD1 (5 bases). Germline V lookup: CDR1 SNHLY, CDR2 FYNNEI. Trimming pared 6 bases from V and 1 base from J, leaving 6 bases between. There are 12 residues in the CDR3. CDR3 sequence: CASSRDNYGYTF. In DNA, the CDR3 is TGTGCCAGCAGCAGGGATAACTATGGCTACACCTTC.

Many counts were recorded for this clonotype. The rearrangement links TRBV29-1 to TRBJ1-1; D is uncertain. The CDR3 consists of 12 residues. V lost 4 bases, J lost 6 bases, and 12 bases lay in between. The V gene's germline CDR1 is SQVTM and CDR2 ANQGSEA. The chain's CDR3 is CSVVLGWPEAFF. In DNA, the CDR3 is TGCAGCGTTGTTCTTGGGTGGCCTGAAGCTTTCTTT.

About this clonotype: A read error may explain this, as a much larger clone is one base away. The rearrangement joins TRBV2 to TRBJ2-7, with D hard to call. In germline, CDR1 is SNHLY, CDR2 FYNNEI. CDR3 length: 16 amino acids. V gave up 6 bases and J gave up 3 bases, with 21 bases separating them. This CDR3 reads CASRTRPWSFNYEQYF. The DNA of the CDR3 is TGTGCCAGCAGAACCCGGCCTTGGAGCTTCAACTACGAGCAGTACTTC.

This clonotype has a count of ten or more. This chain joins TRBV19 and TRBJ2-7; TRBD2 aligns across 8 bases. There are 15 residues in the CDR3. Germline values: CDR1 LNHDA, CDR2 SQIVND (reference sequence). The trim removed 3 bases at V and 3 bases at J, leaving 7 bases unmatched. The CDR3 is CASSIKSGGNYEQYF. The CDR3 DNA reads TGTGCCAGTAGTATTAAGAGCGGGGGTAACTACGAGCAGTACTTC.